This T cell receptor beta chain was captured in a study of OX40 agonist ivuxolimab in advanced cancers. At the level of the study: The patients received agonistic anti-OX40 (CD134) antibody ivuxolimab. Three patients responded partially, comprising one with hepatocellular carcinoma and two with cutaneous melanoma. Broader study findings: The antigens recognized by the expanded peripheral T cells, that is their antigen specificity, were not determined.

Baseline was the first blood sampling point, followed by cycle 4 day 1 and cycle 7 day 1. Method: immunoSEQ multiplex PCR; TCRdb's copy keeps in-frame clones and lacks some. Of some 90,000 clones listed, about 89% were seen once; the top ten hold 1.5% to 2%. The CDR3 extends over 15 amino acids. Germline-derived CDR1 and CDR2 are SGHTA and FQGNSA. Between the trimmed V and J ends, which lost 2 bases and 4 bases, there was a span of 12 bases. Remarks on this clone: As yet, its antigen is unknown.

This sample comprised CD4+ or CD8+ T cells sorted from blood, obtained in a trial of the OX40 agonist ivuxolimab. The origin of this receptor is an adult with an advanced solid tumor such as melanoma, head and neck, liver or kidney cancer. The chain recombines TRBV7-2 with TRBJ1-3; a possible D gene is TRBD1 (5 bases). The CDR3 nucleotides are TGTGCCAGCAGCTTATCGGGGGGTATGGGAAACACCATATATTTT. Its translation is CASSLSGGMGNTIYF.